The 6 T cell receptor beta chains below were found in one sample sequenced in a study of T cell changes during pregnancy in multiple sclerosis. Sequencing used immunoSEQ multiplex PCR; TCRdb keeps in-frame clones, though not all of them. The sample shows some 70,000 clones, roughly 92% of them seen only once. Sequences were derived from peripheral blood, sampled after pregnancy. These receptors all come from a female donor in good health, enrolled as a control in a pregnancy study.

This chain connects TRBV6-6 to TRBJ2-1, with 8 bases aligning to TRBD2. The CDR3 length is 16 residues. J gave up 6 bases and V 7 bases, and 14 bases lay outside the gene matches. Germline CDR1 MNHNY, CDR2 SVGAGI (reference sequence). For the CDR3, the DNA is TGTGCCAGCACCATTTCCTTGGCGGGGGGAATCAATGAGCAGTTCTTC. It codes for CASTISLAGGINEQFF.

This chain connects TRBV6-1 to TRBJ2-4; 8 nucleotides line up with TRBD1. Trimming took 4 bases from V and 3 from J; bases not matched to a gene: 11. The CDR3 is 17 residues long. The V gene's germline CDR1 is MNHNS and CDR2 SASEGT. The CDR3 DNA reads as TGTGCCAGCAGTGTCCTACAGGGGGTTGTTGGCAAAAACATTCAGTACTTC. The encoded protein is CASSVLQGVVGKNIQYF.

The rearrangement links TRBV11-3 to TRBJ2-1; 11 bases are shared with TRBD2. The CDR3 is 15 amino acids. The germline V gene encodes CDR1 SGHNT and CDR2 YENEEA. V lost 4 bases, J lost 2 bases, and 1 base stayed unmatched. This CDR3 is CASSSGLAAYNEQFF. CDR3 nucleotides: TGTGCCAGCAGCTCGGGACTAGCGGCCTACAATGAGCAGTTCTTC. Full variable domain (outside the CDR3, taken from reference TRBV11-3 and TRBJ2-1): EAGVVQSPRYKIIEKKQPVAFWCNPISGHNTLYWYLQNLGQGPELLIRYENEEAVDDSQLPKDRFSAERLKGVDSTLKIQPAELGDSAVYLCASSSGLAAYNEQFFGPGTRLTVL.

The chain has TRBV11-2 and TRBJ1-2; 9 bases map to TRBD1. The CDR3 has 13 amino acids. Germline CDR1 and CDR2: SGHAT and FQNNGV. After removal of 5 bases from V and 7 bases from J, the junction contained 5 bases not matched to a gene. CDR3 sequence (DNA): TGTGCCAGCAGCCACAGGGGGCAGGGTGGCTACACCTTC. Its protein product is CASSHRGQGGYTF.

This chain connects TRBV29-1 to TRBJ2-1; 10 nucleotides agree with TRBD2. The CDR3 spans 15 residues. The germline V gene has CDR1 SQVTM and CDR2 ANQGSEA. With 6 bases clipped from V and 7 bases from J, the junction kept 12 bases outside the gene matches. The CDR3 is CSVVLSGRPWNEQFF. CDR3 bases: TGCAGCGTGGTCCTTAGCGGGAGGCCTTGGAATGAGCAGTTCTTC.

This clone has more than one count but fewer than ten. V gene TRBV27 combines with J gene TRBJ1-1; D ambiguous. Deletions cut 6 bases from V and 2 bases from J, with 10 bases between. Per the germline V gene, CDR1 is MNHEY and CDR2 is SMNVEV (reference sequence). This CDR3 is 13 amino acids long. The CDR3 reads CASSGVFNTEAFF. For the CDR3, the DNA is TGTGCCAGCAGCGGAGTCTTTAACACTGAAGCTTTCTTT.